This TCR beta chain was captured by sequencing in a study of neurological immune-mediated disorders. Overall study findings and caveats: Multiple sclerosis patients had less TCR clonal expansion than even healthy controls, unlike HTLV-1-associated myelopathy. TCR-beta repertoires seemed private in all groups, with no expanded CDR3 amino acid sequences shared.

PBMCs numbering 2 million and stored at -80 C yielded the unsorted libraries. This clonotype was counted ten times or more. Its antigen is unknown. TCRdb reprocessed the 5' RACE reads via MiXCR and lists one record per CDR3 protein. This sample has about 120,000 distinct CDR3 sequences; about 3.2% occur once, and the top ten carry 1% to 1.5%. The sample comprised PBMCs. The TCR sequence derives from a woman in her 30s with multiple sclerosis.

The CDR3 DNA reads as TGCAGTGCCTTTCCGGTAACAGATACGCAGTATTTT. Translated: CSAFPVTDTQYF. The chain combines TRBV20-1 with TRBJ2-3; no reliable D call. CDR3 length equals 12 residues. V was pared by 6 bases and J by 3 bases, with 10 bases between. Germline V gives CDR1 DFQATT, CDR2 SNEGSKA (reference sequence).